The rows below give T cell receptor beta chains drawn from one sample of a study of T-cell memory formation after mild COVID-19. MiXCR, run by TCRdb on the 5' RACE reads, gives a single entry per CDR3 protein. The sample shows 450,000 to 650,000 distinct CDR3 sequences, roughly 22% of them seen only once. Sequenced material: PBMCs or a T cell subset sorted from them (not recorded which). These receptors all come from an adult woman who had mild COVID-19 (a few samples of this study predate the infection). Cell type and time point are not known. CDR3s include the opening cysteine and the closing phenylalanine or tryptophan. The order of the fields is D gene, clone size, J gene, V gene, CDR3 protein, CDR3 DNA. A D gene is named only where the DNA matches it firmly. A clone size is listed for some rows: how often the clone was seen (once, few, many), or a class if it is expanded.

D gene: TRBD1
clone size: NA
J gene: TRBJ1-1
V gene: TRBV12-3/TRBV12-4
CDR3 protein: CASRVLGQTQAFF
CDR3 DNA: TGTGCCAGCAGAGTTCTGGGACAGACCCAAGCTTTCTTT

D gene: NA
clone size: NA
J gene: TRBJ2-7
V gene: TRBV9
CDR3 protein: CASSVAPGTNSYEQYF
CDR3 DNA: TGTGCCAGCAGCGTAGCCCCCGGGACCAACTCCTACGAGCAGTACTTC

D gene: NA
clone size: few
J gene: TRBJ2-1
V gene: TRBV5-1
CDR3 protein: CASSSAHSYNEQFF
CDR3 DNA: TGCGCCAGCAGCTCCGCCCACTCCTACAATGAGCAGTTCTTC

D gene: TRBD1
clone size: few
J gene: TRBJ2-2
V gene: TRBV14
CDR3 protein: CASSPIGQGGPGELFF
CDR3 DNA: TGTGCCAGCAGCCCGATTGGACAGGGAGGCCCCGGGGAGCTGTTTTTT

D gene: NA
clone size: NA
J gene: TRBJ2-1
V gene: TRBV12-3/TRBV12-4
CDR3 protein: CANTMGRQGNYNEQFF
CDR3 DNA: TGTGCCAACACGATGGGAAGGCAGGGAAACTACAATGAGCAGTTCTTC

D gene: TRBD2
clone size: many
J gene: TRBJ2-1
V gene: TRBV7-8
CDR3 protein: CASSPGLAGGLEQFF
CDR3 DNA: TGTGCCAGCAGCCCGGGACTAGCGGGAGGTTTGGAGCAGTTCTTC

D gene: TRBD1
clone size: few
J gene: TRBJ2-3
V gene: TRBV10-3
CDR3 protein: CAISESRQGDTQYF
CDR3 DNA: TGTGCCATCAGTGAGTCGAGACAGGGTGATACGCAGTATTTT

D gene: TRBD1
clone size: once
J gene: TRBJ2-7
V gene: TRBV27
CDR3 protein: CASRPGGTYEQYF
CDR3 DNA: TGTGCCAGCCGACCAGGGGGTACCTACGAGCAGTACTTC

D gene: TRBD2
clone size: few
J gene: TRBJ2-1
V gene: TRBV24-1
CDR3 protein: CATSDLGRSRESNNEQFF
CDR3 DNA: TGTGCCACCAGTGATTTGGGGCGCTCGCGGGAGAGTAACAATGAGCAGTTCTTC

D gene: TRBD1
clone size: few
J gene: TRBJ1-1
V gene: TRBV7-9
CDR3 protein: CASSLAKGAGTEAFF
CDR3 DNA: TGTGCCAGCAGCTTAGCTAAGGGGGCTGGCACTGAAGCTTTCTTT

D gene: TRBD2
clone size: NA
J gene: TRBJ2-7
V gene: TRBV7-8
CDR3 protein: CASSATSGLSYEQYF
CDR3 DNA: TGTGCCAGCAGCGCGACTAGCGGGCTCTCCTACGAGCAGTACTTC

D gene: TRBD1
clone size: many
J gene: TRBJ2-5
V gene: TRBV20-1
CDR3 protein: CSAPTGSGETQYF
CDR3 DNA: TGCAGTGCGCCGACAGGGTCGGGAGAGACCCAGTACTTC

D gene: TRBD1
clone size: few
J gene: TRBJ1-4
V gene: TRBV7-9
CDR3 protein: CASSSTGLTNEKLFF
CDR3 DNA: TGTGCCAGCAGCTCGACAGGGCTTACTAATGAAAAACTGTTTTTT

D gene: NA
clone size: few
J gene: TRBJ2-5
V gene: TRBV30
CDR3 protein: CAWSGNIGETQYF
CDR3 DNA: TGTGCCTGGAGCGGGAATATCGGAGAGACCCAGTACTTC

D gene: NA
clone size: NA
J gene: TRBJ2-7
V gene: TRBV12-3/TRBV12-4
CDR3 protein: CASSLVAAEQYF
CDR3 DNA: TGTGCCAGCAGTTTGGTAGCAGCCGAGCAGTACTTC

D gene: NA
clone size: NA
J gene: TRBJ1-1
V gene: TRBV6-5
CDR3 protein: CASSYIGGDWVRKNTEAFF
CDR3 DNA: TGTGCCAGCAGTTACATCGGTGGGGATTGGGTCAGAAAGAACACTGAAGCTTTCTTT

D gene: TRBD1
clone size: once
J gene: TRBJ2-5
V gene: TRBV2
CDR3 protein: CASKGDRSRETQYF
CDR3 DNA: TGTGCCAGCAAGGGGGACAGGTCGAGAGAGACCCAGTACTTC

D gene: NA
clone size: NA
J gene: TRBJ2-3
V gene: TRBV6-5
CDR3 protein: CASSPGRIDTQYF
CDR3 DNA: TGTGCCAGCAGCCCAGGACGGATAGATACGCAGTATTTT

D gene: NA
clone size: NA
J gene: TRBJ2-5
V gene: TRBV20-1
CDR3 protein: CSARDGRSQETQYF
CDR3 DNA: TGCAGTGCTAGAGATGGCAGATCCCAAGAGACCCAGTACTTC

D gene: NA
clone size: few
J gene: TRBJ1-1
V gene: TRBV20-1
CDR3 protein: CSRRGTEAFF
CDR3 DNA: TGCAGTAGAAGGGGCACTGAAGCTTTCTTT

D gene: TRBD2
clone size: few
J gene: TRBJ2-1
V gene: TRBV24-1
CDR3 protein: CATSDKPTLAGVSHEQFF
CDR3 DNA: TGTGCCACCAGTGATAAACCCACCCTAGCGGGAGTTTCCCATGAGCAGTTCTTC

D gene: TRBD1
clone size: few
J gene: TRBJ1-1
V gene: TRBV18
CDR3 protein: CASSRRTGPRVSSSSDTEAFF
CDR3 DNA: TGTGCCAGCTCACGACGGACAGGGCCCCGAGTTTCGTCTTCTTCGGACACTGAAGCTTTCTTT

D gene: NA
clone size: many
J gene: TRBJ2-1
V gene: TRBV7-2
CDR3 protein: CASSLARDLNEQFF
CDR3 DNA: TGTGCCAGCAGCCTAGCGAGGGACCTCAATGAGCAGTTCTTC

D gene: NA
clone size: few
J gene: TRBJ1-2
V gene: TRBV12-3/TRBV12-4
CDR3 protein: CASSLSGVYGYTF
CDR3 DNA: TGTGCCAGCAGTTTATCTGGGGTCTACGGCTACACCTTC

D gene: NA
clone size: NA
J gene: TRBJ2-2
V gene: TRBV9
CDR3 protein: CASSENEGSPSPNTGELFF
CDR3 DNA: TGTGCCAGCAGCGAGAATGAGGGGAGTCCTAGCCCGAACACCGGGGAGCTGTTTTTT

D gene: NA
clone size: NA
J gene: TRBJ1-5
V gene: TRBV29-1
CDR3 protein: CSVKGSNQPQHF
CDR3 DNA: TGCAGCGTGAAGGGAAGCAATCAGCCCCAGCATTTT

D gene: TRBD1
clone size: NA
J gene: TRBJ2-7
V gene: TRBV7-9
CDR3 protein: CASSLGAQGDPYEQYF
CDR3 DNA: TGTGCCAGCAGCTTGGGCGCGCAGGGGGACCCCTACGAGCAGTACTTC

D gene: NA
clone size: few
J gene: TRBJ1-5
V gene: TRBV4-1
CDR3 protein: CASSQVGRQLNQPQHF
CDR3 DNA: TGCGCCAGCAGCCAAGTTGGGAGACAGCTTAATCAGCCCCAGCATTTT

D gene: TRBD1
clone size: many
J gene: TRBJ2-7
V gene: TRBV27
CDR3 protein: CASSPPPGQGRYEQYF
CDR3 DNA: TGTGCCAGCAGTCCCCCGCCGGGACAGGGTCGATACGAGCAGTACTTC

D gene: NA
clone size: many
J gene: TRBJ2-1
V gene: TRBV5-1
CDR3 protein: CATREGNGGEQFF
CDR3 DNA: TGCGCCACCCGCGAAGGTAATGGGGGTGAGCAGTTCTTC

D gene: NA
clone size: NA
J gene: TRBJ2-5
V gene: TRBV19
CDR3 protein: CASSIVGTNQETQYF
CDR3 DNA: TGTGCCAGTAGTATAGTCGGGACAAACCAAGAGACCCAGTACTTC

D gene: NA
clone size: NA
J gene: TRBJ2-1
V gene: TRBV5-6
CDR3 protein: CASSLSTGPEQFF
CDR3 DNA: TGTGCCAGCAGCTTGAGCACAGGGCCGGAGCAGTTCTTC

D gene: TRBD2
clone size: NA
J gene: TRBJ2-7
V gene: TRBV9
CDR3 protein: CASSVEGTSFYEQYF
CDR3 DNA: TGTGCCAGCAGCGTAGAGGGGACTAGCTTCTACGAGCAGTACTTC

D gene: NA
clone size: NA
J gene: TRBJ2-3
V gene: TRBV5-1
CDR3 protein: CASTGDTDTQYF
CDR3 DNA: TGCGCCAGCACCGGGGACACAGATACGCAGTATTTT

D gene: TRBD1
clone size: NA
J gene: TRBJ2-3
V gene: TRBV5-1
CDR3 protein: CASSHGTGTDTQYF
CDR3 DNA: TGCGCCAGCAGCCACGGGACAGGCACAGATACGCAGTATTTT